A selection of T cell receptor beta chains follows, all from one sample in a study of T cell repertoires in cytomegalovirus infection. TCRdb processed the reads anew with MiXCR; each CDR3 protein has one entry. The profile shows around 550,000 distinct CDR3 sequences, more than 25% of them singletons. Sequencing input: PBMCs. Receptors were obtained from a human donor in good health (CMV status not recorded). Some clones in this sample may be carry-over from other donors' samples. Both conserved end residues are part of each CDR3. A D gene is named only where the DNA matches it firmly. Size values are once, few and many counts, or a class for expanded clones, and some rows have none.

>TRBV6-2/TRBV6-3|TRBJ2-1|few|.
TGTGCCAGCAGTCCCATTTACAATGAGCAGTTCTTC
CASSPIYNEQFF
>TRBV28|TRBJ1-2|.|.
TGTGCCAGCCGATTGAGAGTTAACTATGGCTACACCTTC
CASRLRVNYGYTF
>TRBV5-8|TRBJ2-1|many|TRBD1
TGTGCCAGCAGCTTGGGGCAGGGGGCGCGGGATGAGCAGTTCTTC
CASSLGQGARDEQFF
>TRBV12-5|TRBJ2-6|.|.
TGTGCTAGTGGTTTGTCTGGGGCCAACGTCCTGACTTTC
CASGLSGANVLTF
>TRBV7-8|TRBJ2-1|many|.
TGTGCCAGCAGCTTAGCGGAGGGGTGGAGCGATGAGCAGTTCTTC
CASSLAEGWSDEQFF
>TRBV4-1|TRBJ2-2|many|TRBD2
TGCGCCAGCAGCCAAGAGTCGGCGGGGGGGAACACCGGGGAGCTGTTTTTT
CASSQESAGGNTGELFF
>TRBV19|TRBJ1-5|few|.
TGTGCCAGTAGAGGACAAGAAAATAGCAATCAGCCCCAGCATTTT
CASRGQENSNQPQHF
>TRBV7-2|TRBJ1-1|few|.
TGTGCCAGCAGCTTTAGCCCCCCAGGGACTGAAGCTTTCTTT
CASSFSPPGTEAFF
>TRBV7-2|TRBJ1-3|many|.
TGTGCCAGCAGCCCCCGCCCCGGCCAAGGTGGAAACACCATATATTTT
CASSPRPGQGGNTIYF
>TRBV7-2|TRBJ1-2|many|.
TGTGCCAGCAGCTTAGAGGCGGCTCCCACGGATGGCTACACCTTC
CASSLEAAPTDGYTF
>TRBV7-2|TRBJ2-3|many|TRBD2
TGTGCCAGCAGCTTCAGTCTAGCGGGAGAGACAGATACGCAGTATTTT
CASSFSLAGETDTQYF
>TRBV20-1|TRBJ1-4|few|.
TGCAGTGCCACACAAGCCGCCTCAGGGGAAAAACTGTTTTTT
CSATQAASGEKLFF
>TRBV23-1|TRBJ2-5|few|.
TGCGCCAGCAGTCACGATTCTAGCCATCACACCCGAAAACCACAAGAGACCCAGTACTTC
CASSHDSSHHTRKPQETQYF
>TRBV2|TRBJ1-1|.|.
TGTGCCAGCAGTGAAGCTCTTCGAGAAGCTTTCTTT
CASSEALREAFF
>TRBV4-2|TRBJ2-3|.|TRBD2
TGTGCCAGTTCCGGGACTAGCGTATCTAGCACAGATACGCAGTATTTT
CASSGTSVSSTDTQYF
>TRBV6-6|TRBJ2-2|.|TRBD1
TGTGCCAGCAGACGACTCCAGGGGGCAAGCAACACCGGGGAGCTGTTTTTT
CASRRLQGASNTGELFF
>TRBV7-2|TRBJ1-1|many|.
TGTGCCAGCAGCTCCCTTTTCGGTCCAGCCTTGAACACTGAAGCTTTCTTT
CASSSLFGPALNTEAFF
>TRBV7-6|TRBJ1-2|few|.
TGTGCCAGCAGCTTAGAGGCCGACCGGGACGGTGGCACCTTC
CASSLEADRDGGTF
>TRBV12-3/TRBV12-4|TRBJ1-5|.|TRBD1
TGTGCCAGCAGGGGGGCCGGGACAGGGGATAATCAGCCCCAGCATTTT
CASRGAGTGDNQPQHF
>TRBV7-9|TRBJ2-1|.|.
TGTGCCAGCAGCTCCAGGACAGAGCACTTC
CASSSRTEHF
>TRBV19|TRBJ1-6|.|TRBD1
TGTGCCAGTAGTCGGGACAGAAGAAATTCACCCCTCCACTTT
CASSRDRRNSPLHF
>TRBV7-9|TRBJ2-1|.|TRBD1
TGTGCCAGCAGCTCAAATTCCGGGACAGGGACAACGTCCTACAATGAGCAGTTCTTC
CASSSNSGTGTTSYNEQFF
>TRBV4-2|TRBJ1-5|.|.
TGTGCCAGCAGCCAAGATGGGGGGGCTGGTCAGCCCCAGCATTTT
CASSQDGGAGQPQHF
>TRBV29-1|TRBJ1-2|.|.
TGCAGCGTTGAGGGGGGGGAACATTTTGGCTACACCTTC
CSVEGGEHFGYTF
>TRBV7-6|TRBJ1-1|many|.
TGTGCCAGCAGCTTAGTAGCAGGGATTATGAACACTGAAGCTTTCTTT
CASSLVAGIMNTEAFF
>TRBV7-4|TRBJ1-4|.|TRBD1
TGTGCCAGCAGCGAAAGGGGACAGAGGAATGAAAAACTGTTTTTT
CASSERGQRNEKLFF
>TRBV9|TRBJ2-1|.|TRBD2
TGTGCCAGCAGCGTAGATAGCGGGAGGACAAACAATGAGCAGTTCTTC
CASSVDSGRTNNEQFF
>TRBV7-9|TRBJ2-1|.|.
TGTGCCAGCAGCTACTTACCCCAGAACTTTTGGGGCACGGATGAGCAGTTCTTC
CASSYLPQNFWGTDEQFF
>TRBV7-2|TRBJ1-2|many|.
TGTGCCAGCAGCCCACGCGGGGGCTCTAACTATGGCTACACCTTC
CASSPRGGSNYGYTF
>TRBV5-1|TRBJ2-1|few|TRBD2
TGCGCCAGCAGCTGGTTCAGTAGCGGGAGAATTGGCAATGAGCAGTTCTTC
CASSWFSSGRIGNEQFF
>TRBV7-9|TRBJ2-1|.|.
TGTGCCAGTATTAGCGGACAATGGGATGAGCAGTTCTTC
CASISGQWDEQFF
>TRBV10-3|TRBJ1-2|once|.
TGTGCCATCAGTGAGTCACAGACCTTGAACTATGGCTACACCTTC
CAISESQTLNYGYTF
>TRBV11-3|TRBJ2-1|once|.
TGTGCCAGCAGGGGACCACCCAAACGCGATGAGCAGTTCTTC
CASRGPPKRDEQFF
>TRBV28|TRBJ1-5|many|.
TGTGCCAGCAGTCTCACCCCCCTAGATGGCAATCAGCCCCAGCATTTT
CASSLTPLDGNQPQHF
>TRBV19|TRBJ2-7|.|TRBD1
TGTGCCAGTAGTACGACAGGGGGGTACGAGCAGTACTTC
CASSTTGGYEQYF
>TRBV7-2|TRBJ1-5|.|.
TGTGCCAGCAGCTTAGCGGGGCCCTTCAATCAGCCCCAGCATTTT
CASSLAGPFNQPQHF
>TRBV20-1|TRBJ2-5|.|TRBD2
TGCAGTGCTACTAGCGGGTTGTACCAAGAGACCCAGTACTTC
CSATSGLYQETQYF
>TRBV12-3/TRBV12-4|TRBJ2-1|.|TRBD1
TGTGCCAGCAGTGGGGACAGGGACTTTCACAATGAGCAGTTCTTC
CASSGDRDFHNEQFF
>TRBV10-3|TRBJ2-2|few|.
TGTGCCATCAGACTCCGGGACCAAAACACCGGGGAGCTGTTTTTT
CAIRLRDQNTGELFF
>TRBV6-2/TRBV6-3|TRBJ1-2|.|TRBD1
TGTGCCAGCAGTTCCGACAGGGTGAGCTACACCTTC
CASSSDRVSYTF
>TRBV29-1|TRBJ2-6|.|.
TGCAGCGTTGAGAGGGATGCTGGGGCCAACGTCCTGACTTTC
CSVERDAGANVLTF
>TRBV5-1|TRBJ2-3|.|TRBD1
TGCGCCAGTATCCCGGGACAGGGGACAGATACGCAGTATTTT
CASIPGQGTDTQYF
>TRBV5-1|TRBJ1-2|.|.
TGCGCCAGCAGCGAGACACCGGGGTCTAACTATGGCTACACCTTC
CASSETPGSNYGYTF
>TRBV7-9|TRBJ1-2|.|.
TGTGCCAGCAGCTTAGAGGGCGTCGGGGAGAACTATGGCTACACCTTC
CASSLEGVGENYGYTF
>TRBV24-1|TRBJ2-1|.|TRBD2
TGTGCCACCAAGGCGGGGGGGGTGGATGAGCAGTTCTTC
CATKAGGVDEQFF
>TRBV11-2|TRBJ2-1|.|TRBD1
TGTGCCAGCAGCCCAGTGTTGGGACAGGGCCTCTACAATGAGCAGTTCTTC
CASSPVLGQGLYNEQFF
>TRBV10-3|TRBJ2-5|few|.
TGTGCCATCAGTGGCGCCCTCTGGGCCTCTCCGACGGCCCAGTACTTC
CAISGALWASPTAQYF
>TRBV29-1|TRBJ2-1|few|.
TGCAGCGTTGCTGGGCGGGAAGAGGGCTCCTACAATGAGCAGTTCTTC
CSVAGREEGSYNEQFF
>TRBV19|TRBJ1-2|.|TRBD1
TGTGCCAGTAGTGAACGACAGGGGTCGGGCTATGGCTACACCTTC
CASSERQGSGYGYTF
>TRBV6-6|TRBJ2-4|few|.
TGTGCCAGCAGCCAGCCCACGGCGGGAGCCAAAAACATTCAGTACTTC
CASSQPTAGAKNIQYF
>TRBV30|TRBJ2-7|.|TRBD2
TGTGCCTGGATGGCTAGCGGCAACTACGAGCAGTACTTC
CAWMASGNYEQYF
>TRBV19|TRBJ2-5|.|TRBD2
TGTGCCAGTAGTGCTTCAGGACTAGCGGGCATAGAGACCCAGTACTTC
CASSASGLAGIETQYF